These 22 T cell receptor beta chains originate from one sample sequenced in a study of blood T cell repertoires in COVID-19. Here immunoSEQ multiplex PCR was the method, and the copy in TCRdb shows in-frame clones only, minus some. The data hold about 52,000 clones, with about 85% observed a single time. Sequenced sample: peripheral blood. All receptors come from a human donor in a cohort sampled during active COVID-19.

The gene calls are TRBV18 and TRBJ2-2; the D gene is possibly TRBD1 (5 bases). Germline V CDR1 and CDR2: KGHSH, LQKENI. The CDR3 is 15 amino acids. The V gene lost 6 bases and the J gene lost 0 bases, with 11 bases spanning the gap. The CDR3 is CASSQGPPNTGELFF. The CDR3 DNA reads as TGTGCCAGCTCTCAGGGCCCTCCGAACACCGGGGAGCTGTTTTTT.

This clone was counted only a few times. This rearrangement joins TRBV11-2 to TRBJ1-4; D is possibly TRBD1 (5 bases). V was pared by 0 bases and J by 0 bases, with 11 bases between. CDR3 size: 17 residues. Germline CDR1 and CDR2: SGHAT and FQNNGV. CDR3 DNA: TGTGCCAGCAGCTTAGAGGGGGGAGGCGCAACTAATGAAAAACTGTTTTTT. Protein product: CASSLEGGGATNEKLFF.

The V gene is TRBV27, the J gene TRBJ2-7, with 8 positions matching TRBD1. The length of the CDR3 is 14 residues. Germline lookup yields CDR1 MNHEY and CDR2 SMNVEV (reference sequence). The trim removed 3 bases at V and 0 bases at J, leaving 1 base unmatched. The CDR3 sequence is CASSLTGASYEQYF. In DNA form, the CDR3 reads TGTGCCAGCAGTTTGACAGGGGCCTCCTACGAGCAGTACTTC.

V is TRBV18 and J is TRBJ1-4; D ambiguous. V was cut by 1 base and J by 5 bases, with 11 bases left in between. This CDR3 comprises 15 residues. The germline V gene encodes CDR1 KGHSH and CDR2 LQKENI. The CDR3 DNA reads as TGTGCCAGCTCACCACAGACCTTCGGGAATGAAAAACTGTTTTTT. As protein: CASSPQTFGNEKLFF.

The chain has TRBV5-5 and TRBJ1-1; 7 nucleotides line up with TRBD1. The V gene's germline CDR1 is SGHKS and CDR2 YYEKEE (reference sequence). J lost 0 bases, V lost 4 bases, and 9 bases had no gene match. This CDR3 comprises 16 residues. This chain's CDR3 is CASSPTGRYVNTEAFF. The CDR3, as DNA: TGTGCCAGCAGCCCGACAGGGCGGTACGTGAACACTGAAGCTTTCTTT. Filled out from reference TRBV5-5 and TRBJ1-1, the complete variable domain reads DAGVTQSPTHLIKTRGQQVTLRCSPISGHKSVSWYQQVLGQGPQFIFQYYEKEERGRGNFPDRFSARQFPNYSSELNVNALLLGDSALYLCASSPTGRYVNTEAFFGQGTRLTVV.

This chain uses TRBV5-1 with TRBJ2-7, with no clear D. Germline lookup yields CDR1 SGHRS and CDR2 YFSETQ. V was pared by 8 bases and J by 0 bases, with 12 bases between. CDR3 length: 13 residues. CDR3 sequence reads: CASRLQASYEQYF. The CDR3 nucleotides read TGCGCCAGTAGGTTGCAGGCCTCCTACGAGCAGTACTTC.

The chain recombines TRBV27 with TRBJ2-2, with TRBD1 matching over 9 bases. The germline V gene has CDR1 MNHEY and CDR2 SMNVEV (reference sequence). The CDR3 runs to 12 residues. V was clipped by 8 bases and J by 8 bases; unmatched bases: 3. This CDR3 reads CASRTGEGELFF. The CDR3 bases are TGTGCCAGCCGGACAGGGGAGGGGGAGCTGTTTTTT.

This clone was seen once. The CDR3 is CAWIHRGYGYTF. The CDR3 DNA follows: TGTGCCTGGATTCACCGGGGGTATGGCTACACCTTC. The V call is TRBV30, the J call TRBJ1-2; D possibly corresponds to TRBD1 (5 bases). Germline V lookup: CDR1 GTSNPN, CDR2 SVGIG (reference sequence). This CDR3 has 12 amino acids. The V and J ends lost 4 bases and 5 bases respectively, with 11 bases between them.

This clone was counted only a few times. This chain connects TRBV5-6 to TRBJ2-5; D gene uncertain. CDR3 length: 14 amino acids. Looked up from germline, CDR1 is SGHDT and CDR2 is YYEEEE. V was trimmed by 2 bases and J by 5 bases, leaving 13 bases between them. CDR3 nucleotides: TGTGCCAGCAGCTTCCGGCACTCCAGGGAGACCCAGTACTTC. Translated: CASSFRHSRETQYF.

The J gene is TRBJ2-4, the V gene TRBV14, with 9 bases that match TRBD1. The germline V gene encodes CDR1 SGHDN and CDR2 FVKESK. The CDR3 has 15 residues. The ends lost 6 bases at V and 6 bases at J; junction bases unmatched: 9. The DNA of the CDR3 is TGTGCCAGCAGGTTGACAGGGGGGCCGGGAAACATTCAGTACTTC. Amino acids: CASRLTGGPGNIQYF.

The chain joins TRBV13 to TRBJ2-2; 13 bases align to TRBD2. The trim removed 5 bases at V and 4 bases at J, leaving 4 bases unmatched. The CDR3 is 16 residues long. Germline-derived CDR1 and CDR2 are PRHDT and FYEKMQ (reference sequence). The CDR3 DNA reads TGTGCCAGCAGCGCCACTAGCGGGAGGGTCACCGGGGAGCTGTTTTTT. Residues: CASSATSGRVTGELFF.

There are a few counts of this clone. The CDR3 region has the DNA TGTGCCAGCTCACCTCAGGGGATCCAAGAGACCCAGTACTTC. Protein sequence: CASSPQGIQETQYF. The chain couples TRBV18 to TRBJ2-5; D possibly corresponds to TRBD1 (6 bases). The CDR3 length is 14 residues. CDR1 and CDR2 from the germline V gene are KGHSH and LQKENI. V lost 3 bases and J 1 base, leaving 9 bases between the germline ends. The variable domain in full, with the rest retrieved from reference TRBV18 and TRBJ2-5, is NAGVMQNPRHLVRRRGQEARLRCSPMKGHSHVYWYRQLPEEGLKFMVYLQKENIIDESGMPKERFSAEFPKEGPSILRIQQVVRGDSAAYFCASSPQGIQETQYFGPGTRLLVL.

The CDR3 nucleotides read TGTGCCAGCCTCCGAGGGGGGGCGGACTATGGCTACACCTTC. It translates to CASLRGGADYGYTF. The chain links TRBV6-5 to TRBJ1-2; the D gene is possibly TRBD1 (6 bases). Germline CDR1 MNHEY, CDR2 SVGAGI. Trimming left V 8 bases short and J 3 bases short, with 16 bases between. The CDR3 is made up of 14 amino acids.

This sequence joins TRBV27 and TRBJ1-1; possible D gene TRBD1, 5 bases. Germline V lookup: CDR1 MNHEY, CDR2 SMNVEV (reference sequence). The CDR3 is 13 amino acids. V shed 4 bases and J shed 7 bases, with 13 bases lying between them. Here the CDR3 DNA reads TGTGCCAGCAGTTCATCCGACAGATATGAAGCTTTCTTT. This encodes CASSSSDRYEAFF.

V is TRBV19 and J is TRBJ2-3, with D possibly being TRBD1 (6 bases). Deletions cut 6 bases from V and 5 bases from J, with 18 bases between. Germline values: CDR1 LNHDA, CDR2 SQIVND (reference sequence). This CDR3 has 15 residues. CDR3 nucleotide sequence: TGTGCCAGTAGCAGCCAACTCGTGGGACAAGATACGCAGTATTTT. Amino acids: CASSSQLVGQDTQYF.

The chain combines TRBV5-4 with TRBJ2-1; tentatively, D is TRBD2 (7 bases). CDR3 length: 15 residues. V gave up 0 bases and J gave up 7 bases, with 14 bases separating them. Germline loops: CDR1 SGHNT, CDR2 YYREEE (reference sequence). CDR3 protein: CASSLGWGGPNEQFF. The CDR3 DNA reads as TGTGCCAGCAGCTTGGGGTGGGGGGGCCCGAATGAGCAGTTCTTC.

The CDR3 reads CASRSGTAGNTIYF. As DNA, the CDR3 is TGTGCCAGCAGGTCCGGGACAGCCGGAAACACCATATATTTT. The chain uses TRBV5-6 and TRBJ1-3; 7 bases fit TRBD1. This CDR3 region has 14 residues. From germline, CDR1 is SGHDT and CDR2 YYEEEE. The ends lost 5 bases at V and 4 bases at J; junction bases unmatched: 6.

The chain employs TRBV2 and TRBJ2-7, with 7 bases aligning to TRBD1. Trimming took 4 bases from V and 4 from J; bases not matched to a gene: 4. The CDR3 covers 13 residues. CDR1 is SNHLY and CDR2 is FYNNEI in the germline V gene. The CDR3 loop reads CASSVDRRYEQYF. Written as DNA, the CDR3 is TGTGCCAGCAGTGTGGACAGGCGATACGAGCAGTACTTC.

The CDR3 DNA reads TGTGCCAGCAGTTACTTACAAAACTACAATGAGCAGTTCTTC. Protein sequence: CASSYLQNYNEQFF. The V gene is TRBV6-6, the J gene TRBJ2-1; D is unresolved. This CDR3 contains 14 residues. The germline CDR1 and CDR2 sequences are MNHNY and SVGAGI (reference sequence). The germline V and J ends were trimmed by 1 base and 3 bases, with 7 bases remaining between them.

This clone was seen only a few times. This chain joins TRBV6-5 and TRBJ2-6; unclear D gene. Trimming pared 8 bases from V and 0 bases from J, leaving 8 bases between. The CDR3 contains 14 residues. Germline V CDR1 and CDR2: MNHEY, SVGAGI. The CDR3 nucleotides read TGTGCCAGCTCCATTTCCTCTGGGGCCAACGTCCTGACTTTC. Amino acid sequence: CASSISSGANVLTF.

The V gene is TRBV5-1, the J gene TRBJ1-1; D may be TRBD1 (5 bases). CDR3 size: 15 residues. With 3 bases removed from V and 3 bases from J, the gap between germline ends came to 15 bases. CDR1 SGHRS and CDR2 YFSETQ come from the germline V gene. This CDR3 is CASSSLPGLDTEAFF. The CDR3 DNA reads as TGCGCCAGCAGCTCACTTCCAGGGTTGGACACTGAAGCTTTCTTT.

This sequence joins TRBV6-6 and TRBJ1-1, with 7 bases lining up with TRBD1. The germline V gene has CDR1 MNHNY and CDR2 SVGAGI (reference sequence). The CDR3 totals 15 residues. The trim removed 2 bases at V and 2 bases at J, leaving 5 bases unmatched. The chain's CDR3 is CASSYTGQVNTEAFF. The CDR3 region has the DNA TGTGCCAGCAGTTACACAGGACAGGTCAACACTGAAGCTTTCTTT.